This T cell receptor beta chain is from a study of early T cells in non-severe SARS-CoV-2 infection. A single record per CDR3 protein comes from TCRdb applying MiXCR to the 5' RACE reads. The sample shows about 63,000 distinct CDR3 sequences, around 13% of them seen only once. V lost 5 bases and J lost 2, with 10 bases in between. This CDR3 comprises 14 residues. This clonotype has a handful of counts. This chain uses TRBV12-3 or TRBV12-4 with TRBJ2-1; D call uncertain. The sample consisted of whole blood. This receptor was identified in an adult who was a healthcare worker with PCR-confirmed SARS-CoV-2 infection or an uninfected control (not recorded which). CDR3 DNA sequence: TGTGCCAGCAGTCCCTCCCGACCCTACAATGAGCAGTTCTTC. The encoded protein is CASSPSRPYNEQFF.